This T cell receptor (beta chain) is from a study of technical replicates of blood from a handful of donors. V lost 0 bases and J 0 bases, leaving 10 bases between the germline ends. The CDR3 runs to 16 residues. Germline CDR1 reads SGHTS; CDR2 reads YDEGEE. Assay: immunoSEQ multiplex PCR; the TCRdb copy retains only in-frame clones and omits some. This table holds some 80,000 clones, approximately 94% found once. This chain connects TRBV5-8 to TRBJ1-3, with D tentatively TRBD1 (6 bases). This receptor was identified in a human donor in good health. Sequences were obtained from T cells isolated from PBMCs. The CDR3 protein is CASSLDRAGSGNTIYF. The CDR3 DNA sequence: TGTGCCAGCAGCTTGGACAGGGCCGGCTCTGGAAACACCATATATTTT. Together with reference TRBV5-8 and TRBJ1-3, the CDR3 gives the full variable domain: EAGVTQSPTHLIKTRGQQATLRCSPISGHTSVYWYQQALGLGLQFLLWYDEGEERNRGNFPPRFSGRQFPNYSSELNVNALELEDSALYLCASSLDRAGSGNTIYFGEGSWLTVV.